The sample holds one count of the clone carrying this T cell receptor beta chain. Its antigen is currently unknown. Repertoires were generated with immunoSEQ multiplex PCR, while TCRdb's copy carries only in-frame clones and drops some. The sample records 30,000 to 40,000 clones, roughly three quarters being singletons. The data were taken from a study of STAT5B mutations in CD4+ large granular lymphocyte leukemia. CDR1 is SQVTM and CDR2 is ANQGSEA in the germline V gene. This CDR3 is 13 amino acids long. The trim removed 7 bases at V and 1 base at J, leaving 7 bases unmatched. Study-level results: 25% of private leukemic clonotypes occurred rarely in other patients' non-leukemic repertoires.

This TCR was sampled from a human donor in good health. The sequenced sample was CD4+ T cells from blood buffy coats. This rearrangement joins TRBV29-1 to TRBJ2-7; 7 bases are a match to TRBD1. DNA for the CDR3: TGCAGCGCGGGACAGAGTACTTCCTACGAGCAGTACTTC. It codes for CSAGQSTSYEQYF.